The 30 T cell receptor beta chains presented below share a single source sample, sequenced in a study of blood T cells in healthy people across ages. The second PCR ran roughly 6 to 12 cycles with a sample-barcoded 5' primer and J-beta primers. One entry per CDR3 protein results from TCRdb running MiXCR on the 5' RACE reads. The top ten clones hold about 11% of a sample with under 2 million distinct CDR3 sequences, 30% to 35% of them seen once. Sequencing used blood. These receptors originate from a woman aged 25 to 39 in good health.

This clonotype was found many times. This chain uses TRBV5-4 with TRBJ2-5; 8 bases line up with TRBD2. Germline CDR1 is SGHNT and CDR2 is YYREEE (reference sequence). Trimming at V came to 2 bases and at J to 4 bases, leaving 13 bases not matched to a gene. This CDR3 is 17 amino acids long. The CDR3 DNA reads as TGTGCCAGCAGCTTAAACCCTGTGGCGGGGGGAAGAGAGACCCAGTACTTC. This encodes CASSLNPVAGGRETQYF.

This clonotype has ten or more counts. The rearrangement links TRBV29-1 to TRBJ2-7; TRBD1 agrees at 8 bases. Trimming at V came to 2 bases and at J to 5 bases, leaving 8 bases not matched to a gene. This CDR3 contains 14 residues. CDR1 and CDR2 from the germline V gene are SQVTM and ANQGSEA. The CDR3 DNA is TGCAGCGTTGAAAGCCTGGACAGGGAAGACGAGCAGTACTTC. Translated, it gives CSVESLDREDEQYF.

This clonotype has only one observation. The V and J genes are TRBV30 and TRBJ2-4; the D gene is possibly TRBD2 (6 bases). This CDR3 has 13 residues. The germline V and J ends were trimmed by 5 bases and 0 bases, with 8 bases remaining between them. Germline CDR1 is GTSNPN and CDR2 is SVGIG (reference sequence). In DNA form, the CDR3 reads TGTGCCTGGGACGGGGGAGCCAAAAACATTCAGTACTTC. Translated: CAWDGGAKNIQYF.

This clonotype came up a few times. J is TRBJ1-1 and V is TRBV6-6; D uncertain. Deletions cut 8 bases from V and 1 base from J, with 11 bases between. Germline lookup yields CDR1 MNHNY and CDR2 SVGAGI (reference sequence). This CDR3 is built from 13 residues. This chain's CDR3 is CASYKPQNTEAFF. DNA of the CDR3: TGTGCCAGCTATAAGCCTCAGAACACTGAAGCTTTCTTT.

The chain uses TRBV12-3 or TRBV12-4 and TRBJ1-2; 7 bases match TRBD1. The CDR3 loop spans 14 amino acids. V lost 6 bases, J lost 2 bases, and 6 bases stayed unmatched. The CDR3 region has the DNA TGTGCCAGCAGCCCCGACAGGGACAACTATGGCTACACCTTC. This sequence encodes CASSPDRDNYGYTF.

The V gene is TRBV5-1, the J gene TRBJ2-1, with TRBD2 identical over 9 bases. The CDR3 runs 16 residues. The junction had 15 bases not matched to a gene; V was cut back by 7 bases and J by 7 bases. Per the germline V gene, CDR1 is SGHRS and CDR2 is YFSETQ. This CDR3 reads CASQQREASSWNEQFF. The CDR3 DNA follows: TGCGCCAGCCAGCAGCGGGAGGCGTCTTCTTGGAATGAGCAGTTCTTC. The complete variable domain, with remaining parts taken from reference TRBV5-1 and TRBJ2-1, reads KAGVTQTPRYLIKTRGQQVTLSCSPISGHRSVSWYQQTPGQGLQFLFEYFSETQRNKGNFPGRFSGRQFSNSRSEMNVSTLELGDSALYLCASQQREASSWNEQFFGPGTRLTVL.

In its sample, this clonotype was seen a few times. The CDR3 coding sequence is TGCGCCAGCAGCTTGGATGCGTTGGATACGCAGTATTTT. The encoded protein is CASSLDALDTQYF. The chain employs TRBV5-1 and TRBJ2-3, with D unclear. The CDR3 spans 13 residues. Trimming shortened V by 0 bases and J by 6 bases, and 8 bases separated the two germline ends. CDR1 and CDR2 (germline): SGHRS, YFSETQ.

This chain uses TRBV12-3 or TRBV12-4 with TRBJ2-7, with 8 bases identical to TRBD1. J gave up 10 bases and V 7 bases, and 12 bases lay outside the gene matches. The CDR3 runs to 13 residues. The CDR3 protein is CASNRGIQEIQYF. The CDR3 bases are TGTGCCAGCAACAGGGGGATCCAAGAGATCCAGTACTTC.

The CDR3 protein is CASSESSGGQSYNEQFF. CDR3 DNA sequence: TGTGCCAGCAGTGAGTCTAGCGGGGGCCAATCGTACAATGAGCAGTTCTTC. The rearrangement joins TRBV6-4 to TRBJ2-1, with 10 positions matching TRBD2. V gave up 3 bases and J gave up 4 bases; unmatched junction bases: 9. The germline gives CDR1 MRHNA, CDR2 SNTAGT. The CDR3 has 17 amino acids.

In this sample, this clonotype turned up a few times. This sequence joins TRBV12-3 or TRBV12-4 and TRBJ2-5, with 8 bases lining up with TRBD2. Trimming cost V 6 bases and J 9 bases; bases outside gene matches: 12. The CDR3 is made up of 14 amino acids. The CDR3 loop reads CASSRGGQEKAQYF. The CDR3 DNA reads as TGTGCCAGCAGCCGGGGGGGCCAAGAGAAGGCCCAGTACTTC.

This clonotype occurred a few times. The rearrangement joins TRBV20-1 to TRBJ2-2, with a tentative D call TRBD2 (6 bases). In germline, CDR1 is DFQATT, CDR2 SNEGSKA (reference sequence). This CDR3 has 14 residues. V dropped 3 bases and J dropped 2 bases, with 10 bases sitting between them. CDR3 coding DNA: TGCAGTGCTAGGGGACTGTTCAACACCGGGGAGCTGTTTTTT. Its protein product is CSARGLFNTGELFF.

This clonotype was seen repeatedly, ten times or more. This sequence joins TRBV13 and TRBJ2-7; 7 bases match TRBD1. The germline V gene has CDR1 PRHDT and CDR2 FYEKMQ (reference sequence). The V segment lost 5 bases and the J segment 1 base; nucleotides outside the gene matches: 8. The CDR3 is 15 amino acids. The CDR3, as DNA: TGTGCCAGCAGCCCAACCTGGGACAGTTCCTACGAGCAGTACTTC. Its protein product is CASSPTWDSSYEQYF.

This CDR3 is CASSLGGTSITDTQYF. DNA of the CDR3: TGTGCCAGCAGCTTAGGAGGGACTAGCATTACAGATACGCAGTATTTT. The chain links TRBV7-8 to TRBJ2-3; the match to TRBD2 covers 9 bases. Germline values: CDR1 SGHVS, CDR2 FQNEAQ. The junction had 5 bases not matched to a gene; V was cut back by 1 base and J by 3 bases. This CDR3 is 16 amino acids long.

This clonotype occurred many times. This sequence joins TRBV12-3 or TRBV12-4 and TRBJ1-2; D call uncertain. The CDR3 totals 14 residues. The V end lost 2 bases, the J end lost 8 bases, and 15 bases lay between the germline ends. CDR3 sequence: CASSLRSGSGGYTF. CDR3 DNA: TGTGCCAGCAGTTTACGTTCCGGGAGCGGAGGCTACACCTTC.

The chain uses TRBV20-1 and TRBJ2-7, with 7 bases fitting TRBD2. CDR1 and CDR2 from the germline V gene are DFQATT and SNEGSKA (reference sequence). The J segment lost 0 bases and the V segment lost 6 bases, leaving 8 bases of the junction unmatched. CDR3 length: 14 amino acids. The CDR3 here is CSAEPGTTSYEQYF. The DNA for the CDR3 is TGCAGTGCGGAACCCGGGACTACCTCCTACGAGCAGTACTTC.

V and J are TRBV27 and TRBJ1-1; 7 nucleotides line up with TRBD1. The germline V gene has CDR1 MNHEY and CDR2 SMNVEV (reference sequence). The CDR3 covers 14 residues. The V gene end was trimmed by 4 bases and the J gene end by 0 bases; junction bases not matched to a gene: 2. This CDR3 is CASSSRGVNTEAFF. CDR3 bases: TGTGCCAGCAGTTCCAGGGGGGTGAACACTGAAGCTTTCTTT.

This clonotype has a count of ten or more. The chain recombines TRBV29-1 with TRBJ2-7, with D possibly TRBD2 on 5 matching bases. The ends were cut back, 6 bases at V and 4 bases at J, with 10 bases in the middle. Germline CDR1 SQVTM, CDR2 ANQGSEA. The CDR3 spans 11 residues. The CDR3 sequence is CSVRVGYEQYF. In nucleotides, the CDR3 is TGCAGCGTGAGGGTAGGGTACGAGCAGTACTTC.

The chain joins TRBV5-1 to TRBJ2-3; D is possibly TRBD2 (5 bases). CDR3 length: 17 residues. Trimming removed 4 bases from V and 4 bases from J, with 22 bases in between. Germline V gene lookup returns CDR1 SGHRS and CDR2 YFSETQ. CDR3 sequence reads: CASSPGIKAEGPDTQYF. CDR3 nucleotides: TGCGCCAGCAGCCCGGGCATCAAAGCGGAAGGGCCAGATACGCAGTATTTT.

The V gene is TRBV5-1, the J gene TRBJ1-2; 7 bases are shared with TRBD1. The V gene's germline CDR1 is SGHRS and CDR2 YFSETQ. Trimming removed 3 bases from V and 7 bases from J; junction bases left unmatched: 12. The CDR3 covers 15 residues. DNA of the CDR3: TGCGCCAGCAGCTGGAACGGACAGGTCGCCGGTGGCTACACCTTC. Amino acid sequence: CASSWNGQVAGGYTF. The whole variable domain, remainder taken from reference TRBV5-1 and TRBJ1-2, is KAGVTQTPRYLIKTRGQQVTLSCSPISGHRSVSWYQQTPGQGLQFLFEYFSETQRNKGNFPGRFSGRQFSNSRSEMNVSTLELGDSALYLCASSWNGQVAGGYTFGSGTRLTVV.

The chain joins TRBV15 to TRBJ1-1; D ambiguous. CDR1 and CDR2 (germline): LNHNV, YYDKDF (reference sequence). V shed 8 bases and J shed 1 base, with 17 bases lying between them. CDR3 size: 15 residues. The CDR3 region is CATSLKRWGNTEAFF. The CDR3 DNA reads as TGTGCCACCTCTTTGAAACGTTGGGGGAACACTGAAGCTTTCTTT. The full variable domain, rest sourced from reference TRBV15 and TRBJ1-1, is DAMVIQNPRYQVTQFGKPVTLSCSQTLNHNVMYWYQQKSSQAPKLLFHYYDKDFNNEADTPDNFQSRRPNTSFCFLDIRSPGLGDTAMYLCATSLKRWGNTEAFFGQGTRLTVV.

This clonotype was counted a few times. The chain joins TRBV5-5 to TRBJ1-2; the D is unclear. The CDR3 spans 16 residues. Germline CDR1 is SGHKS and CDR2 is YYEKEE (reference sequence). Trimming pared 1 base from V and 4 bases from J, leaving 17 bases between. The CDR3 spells CASSLPGDSEAYGYTF. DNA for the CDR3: TGTGCCAGCAGCTTGCCCGGGGATTCGGAGGCCTATGGCTACACCTTC.

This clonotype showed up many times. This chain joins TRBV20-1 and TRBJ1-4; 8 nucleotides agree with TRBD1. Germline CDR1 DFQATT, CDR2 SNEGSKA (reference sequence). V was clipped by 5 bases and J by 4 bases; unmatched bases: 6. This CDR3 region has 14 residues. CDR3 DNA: TGCAGTGCTGACGAGGGACAGGTTAATGAAAAACTGTTTTTT. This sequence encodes CSADEGQVNEKLFF.

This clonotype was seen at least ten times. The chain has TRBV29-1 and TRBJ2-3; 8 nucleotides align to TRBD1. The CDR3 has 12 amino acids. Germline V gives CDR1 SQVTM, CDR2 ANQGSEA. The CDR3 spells CSTGQGTDTQYF. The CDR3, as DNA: TGCAGTACCGGACAGGGAACAGATACGCAGTATTTT.

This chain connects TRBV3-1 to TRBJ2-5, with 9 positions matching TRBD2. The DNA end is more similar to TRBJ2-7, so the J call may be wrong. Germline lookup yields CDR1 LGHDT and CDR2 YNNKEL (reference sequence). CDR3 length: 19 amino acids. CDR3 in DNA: TGTGCCAGCAGCCAACGGAGTGCTAGCGGGGTGTCTAAAAGCCACGAGCAGTACTTC. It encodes CASSQRSASGVSKSHEQYF.

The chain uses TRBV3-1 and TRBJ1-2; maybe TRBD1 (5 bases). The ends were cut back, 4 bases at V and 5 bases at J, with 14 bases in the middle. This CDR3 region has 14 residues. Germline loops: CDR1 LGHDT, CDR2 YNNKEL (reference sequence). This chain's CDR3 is CASSRPGLLYGYTF. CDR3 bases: TGTGCCAGCAGCCGACCGGGACTCCTATATGGCTACACCTTC. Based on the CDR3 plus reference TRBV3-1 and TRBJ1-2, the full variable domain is DTAVSQTPKYLVTQMGNDKSIKCEQNLGHDTMYWYKQDSKKFLKIMFSYNNKELIINETVPNRFSPKSPDKAHLNLHINSLELGDSAVYFCASSRPGLLYGYTFGSGTRLTVV.

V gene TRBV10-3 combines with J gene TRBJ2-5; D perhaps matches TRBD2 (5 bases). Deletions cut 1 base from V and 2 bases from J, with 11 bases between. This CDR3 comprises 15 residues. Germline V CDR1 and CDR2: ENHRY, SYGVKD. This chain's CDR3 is CAISEFEGPQETQYF. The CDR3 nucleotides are TGTGCCATCAGTGAGTTCGAGGGTCCACAAGAGACCCAGTACTTC.

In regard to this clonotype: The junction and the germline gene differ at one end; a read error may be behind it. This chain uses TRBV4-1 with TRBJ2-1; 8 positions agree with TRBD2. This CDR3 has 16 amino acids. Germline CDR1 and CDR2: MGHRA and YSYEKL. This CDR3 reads CASSQATSVGSDERFF. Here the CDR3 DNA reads TGCGCCAGCAGCCAAGCGACTAGCGTGGGAAGCGATGAGCGGTTCTTC.

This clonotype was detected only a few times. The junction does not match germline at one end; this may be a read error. The DNA for the CDR3 is TGTGCCTGCAGCCGGTCCCAGGGGTTGGGGGAGACCCAGTACTTC. It codes for CACSRSQGLGETQYF. This sequence joins TRBV28 and TRBJ2-5; D might be TRBD1 (6 bases). This CDR3 is 15 amino acids long. Germline CDR1 MDHEN, CDR2 SYDVKM.

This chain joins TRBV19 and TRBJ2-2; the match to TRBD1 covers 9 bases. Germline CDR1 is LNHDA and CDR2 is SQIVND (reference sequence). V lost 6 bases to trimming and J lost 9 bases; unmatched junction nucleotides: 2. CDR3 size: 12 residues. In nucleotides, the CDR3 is TGTGCCAGTAGCCACAGGGGGCGGGAGCTGTTTTTT. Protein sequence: CASSHRGRELFF.

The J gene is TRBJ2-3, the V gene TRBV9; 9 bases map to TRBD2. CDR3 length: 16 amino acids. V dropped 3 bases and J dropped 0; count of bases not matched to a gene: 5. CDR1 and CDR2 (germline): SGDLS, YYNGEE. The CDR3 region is CASSGLAGSSTDTQYF. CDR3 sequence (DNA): TGTGCCAGCAGCGGGCTAGCGGGGTCTAGCACAGATACGCAGTATTTT.